This TCR beta chain was captured in a study of CD8+ T cells in alopecia areata. Whole-study findings and limits: Persistence during tofacitinib was seen for many expanded lesional clones in scalp and blood. Possibly as an HLA-related effect, TCR sharing across patients appeared less clear than in mice.

After isolation, RNA underwent reverse transcription to generate cDNA as the sequencing template. Data came from immunoSEQ multiplex PCR; TCRdb stores just in-frame clones and leaves some out. The sample records fewer than 250,000 clones, 55% to 70% being singletons. Turning to this clone: Its cognate antigen is unknown.

CDR3 length equals 13 residues. Looked up from germline, CDR1 is KGHSH and CDR2 is LQKENI. The V end was cut by 5 bases, the J end by 0 bases, with 7 bases between. The treatment: oral pan-JAK inhibitor, 5-10 mg twice daily. This chain links TRBV18 with TRBJ2-5; no firm D call. Sequencing used CD4+ T cells sorted from blood, obtained at week 4, from a patient treated with tofacitinib. The clonotype was recovered from a human donor with alopecia areata. CDR3 protein: CASSIADQETQYF. DNA for the CDR3: TGTGCCAGCTCAATCGCCGACCAAGAGACCCAGTACTTC.